The subject of this entry is one T cell receptor (beta chain). Ages ranged from about 18 to 89 years, with residence in fewer than 25 US areas. Categorization into cohorts depended on clinical history that participants reported. Authors' methods: Estimated nucleated cell counts came from reference gene primer amplification. Clones were read by immunoSEQ multiplex PCR, and TCRdb kept only the in-frame ones, dropping some. V, J and clone size are taken as reported in that table, and D and trimming were inferred from the DNA itself. This table holds over 250,000 clones, about four fifths found once. The data were obtained in a study of blood T cell repertoires in COVID-19. Background on the study: Whether acute or convalescent, the COVID-19 samples came from the United States, Italy and Spain.

Germline V gives CDR1 SQVTM, CDR2 ANQGSEA. This CDR3 has 15 amino acids. The junction had 8 bases not matched to a gene; V was cut back by 6 bases and J by 0 bases. This TCR came from a man aged 40-49 years who had been exposed to COVID-19. This chain connects TRBV29-1 to TRBJ2-5, with 9 bases lining up with TRBD1. The sequenced material came from PBMCs or T cells enriched from blood (not recorded which). The CDR3 loop reads CSVPSTGGYQETQYF. CDR3 nucleotide sequence: TGCAGCGTGCCCTCGACAGGGGGGTACCAAGAGACCCAGTACTTC. The full variable domain, in which reference TRBV29-1 and TRBJ2-5 provide the parts outside the CDR3, is SAVISQKPSRDICQRGTSLTIQCQVDSQVTMMFWYRQQPGQSLTLIATANQGSEATYESGFVIDKFPISRPNLTFSTLTVSNMSPEDSSIYLCSVPSTGGYQETQYFGPGTRLLVL.